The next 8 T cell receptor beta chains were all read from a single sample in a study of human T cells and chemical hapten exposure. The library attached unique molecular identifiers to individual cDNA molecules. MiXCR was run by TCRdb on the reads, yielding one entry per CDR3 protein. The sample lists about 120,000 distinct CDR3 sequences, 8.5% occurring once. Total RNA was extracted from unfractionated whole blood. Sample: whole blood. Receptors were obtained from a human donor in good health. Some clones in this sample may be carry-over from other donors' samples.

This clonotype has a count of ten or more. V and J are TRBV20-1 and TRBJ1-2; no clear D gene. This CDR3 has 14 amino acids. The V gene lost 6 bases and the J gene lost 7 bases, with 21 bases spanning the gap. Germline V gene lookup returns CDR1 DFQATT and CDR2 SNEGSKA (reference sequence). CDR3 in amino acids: CSAARQTEMGGYTF. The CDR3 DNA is TGCAGTGCCGCGAGGCAGACTGAGATGGGTGGCTACACCTTC.

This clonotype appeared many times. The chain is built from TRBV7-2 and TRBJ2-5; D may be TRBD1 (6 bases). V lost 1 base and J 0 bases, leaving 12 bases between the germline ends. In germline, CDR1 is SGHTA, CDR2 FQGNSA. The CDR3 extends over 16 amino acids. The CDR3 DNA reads TGTGCCAGCAGCTTAGGCCAGGGGATCTACCAAGAGACCCAGTACTTC. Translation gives CASSLGQGIYQETQYF.

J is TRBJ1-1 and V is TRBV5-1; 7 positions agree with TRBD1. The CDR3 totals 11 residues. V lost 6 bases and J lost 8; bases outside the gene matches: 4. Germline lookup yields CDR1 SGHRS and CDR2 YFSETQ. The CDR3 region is CASTSQGEAFF. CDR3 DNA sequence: TGCGCCAGCACGTCACAGGGGGAAGCTTTCTTT. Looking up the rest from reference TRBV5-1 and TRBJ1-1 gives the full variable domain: KAGVTQTPRYLIKTRGQQVTLSCSPISGHRSVSWYQQTPGQGLQFLFEYFSETQRNKGNFPGRFSGRQFSNSRSEMNVSTLELGDSALYLCASTSQGEAFFGQGTRLTVV.

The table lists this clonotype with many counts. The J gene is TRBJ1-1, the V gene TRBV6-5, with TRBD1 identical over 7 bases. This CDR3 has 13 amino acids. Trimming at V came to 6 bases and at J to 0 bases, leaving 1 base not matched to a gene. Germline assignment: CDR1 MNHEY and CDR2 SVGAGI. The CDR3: CASRTGLNTEAFF. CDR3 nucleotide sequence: TGTGCCAGCAGGACAGGGCTGAACACTGAAGCTTTCTTT.

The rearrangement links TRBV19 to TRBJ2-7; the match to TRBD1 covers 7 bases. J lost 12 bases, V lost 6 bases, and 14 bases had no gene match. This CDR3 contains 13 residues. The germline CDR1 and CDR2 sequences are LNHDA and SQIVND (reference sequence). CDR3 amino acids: CASSKKIDRAVYF. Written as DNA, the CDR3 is TGTGCCAGTAGCAAAAAGATCGACAGGGCGGTGTACTTC.

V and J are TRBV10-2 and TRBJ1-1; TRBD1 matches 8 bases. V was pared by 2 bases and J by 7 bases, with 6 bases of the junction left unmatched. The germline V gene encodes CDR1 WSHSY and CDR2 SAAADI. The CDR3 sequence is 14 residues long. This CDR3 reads CASSEGDRTIEAFF. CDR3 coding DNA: TGCGCCAGCAGTGAGGGGGACAGGACCATTGAAGCTTTCTTT.

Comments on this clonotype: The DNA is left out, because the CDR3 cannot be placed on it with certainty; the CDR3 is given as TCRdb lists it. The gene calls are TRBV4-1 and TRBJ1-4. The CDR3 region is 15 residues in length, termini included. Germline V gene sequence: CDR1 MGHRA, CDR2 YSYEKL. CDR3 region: CASSPLWQAGEKLFF.

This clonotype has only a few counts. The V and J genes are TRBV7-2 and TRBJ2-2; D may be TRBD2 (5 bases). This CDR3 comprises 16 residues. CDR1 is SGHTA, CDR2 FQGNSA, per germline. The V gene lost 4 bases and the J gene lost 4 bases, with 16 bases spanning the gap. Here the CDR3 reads CASSSIGGRATGELFF. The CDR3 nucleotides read TGTGCCAGCAGCTCCATTGGAGGCCGGGCCACCGGGGAGCTGTTTTTT.